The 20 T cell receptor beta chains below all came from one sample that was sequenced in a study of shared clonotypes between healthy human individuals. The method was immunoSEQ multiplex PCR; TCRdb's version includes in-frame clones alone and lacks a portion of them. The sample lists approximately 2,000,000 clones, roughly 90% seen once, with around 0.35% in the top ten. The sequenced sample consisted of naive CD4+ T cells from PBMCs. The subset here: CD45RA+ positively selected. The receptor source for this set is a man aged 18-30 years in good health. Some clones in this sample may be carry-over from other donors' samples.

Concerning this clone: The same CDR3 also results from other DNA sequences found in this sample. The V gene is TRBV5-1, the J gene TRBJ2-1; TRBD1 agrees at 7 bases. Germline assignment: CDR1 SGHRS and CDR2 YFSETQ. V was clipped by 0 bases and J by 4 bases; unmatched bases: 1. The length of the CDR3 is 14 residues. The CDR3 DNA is TGCGCCAGCAGCTTGGCACAGGGGTACAATGAGCAGTTCTTC. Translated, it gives CASSLAQGYNEQFF.

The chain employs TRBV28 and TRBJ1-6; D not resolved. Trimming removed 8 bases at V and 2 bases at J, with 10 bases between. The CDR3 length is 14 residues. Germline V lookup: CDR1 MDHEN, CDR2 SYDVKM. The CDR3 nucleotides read TGTGCCAGCTCCTCCAGAGCCTATAATTCACCCCTCCACTTT. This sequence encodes CASSSRAYNSPLHF.

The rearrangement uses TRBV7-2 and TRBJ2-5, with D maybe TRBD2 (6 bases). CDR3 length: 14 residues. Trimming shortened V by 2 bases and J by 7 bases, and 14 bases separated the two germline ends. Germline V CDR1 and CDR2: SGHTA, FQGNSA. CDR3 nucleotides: TGTGCCAGCAGCTTAAACAGCCCCGGGGGGACCCAGTACTTC. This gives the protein CASSLNSPGGTQYF.

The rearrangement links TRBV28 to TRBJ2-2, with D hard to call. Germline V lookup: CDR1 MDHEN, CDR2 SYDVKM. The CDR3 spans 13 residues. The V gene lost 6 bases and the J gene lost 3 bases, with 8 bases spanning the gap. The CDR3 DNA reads TGTGCCAGCAGGTCGCGAGACACCGGGGAGCTGTTTTTT. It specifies CASRSRDTGELFF.

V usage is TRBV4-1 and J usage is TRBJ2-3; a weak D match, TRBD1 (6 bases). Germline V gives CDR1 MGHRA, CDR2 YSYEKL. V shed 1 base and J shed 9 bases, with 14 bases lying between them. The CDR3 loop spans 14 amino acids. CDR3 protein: CASSQGDTERTQYF. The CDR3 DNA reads TGCGCCAGCAGCCAAGGGGACACGGAGCGGACGCAGTATTTT.

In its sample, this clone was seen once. The CDR3 nucleotides read TGTGCCAGTAGTAGCTCGAGGGTTAACACTGAAGCTTTCTTT. Protein product: CASSSSRVNTEAFF. The chain links TRBV19 to TRBJ1-1; D is ambiguous. Germline CDR1 reads LNHDA; CDR2 reads SQIVND (reference sequence). The germline V and J ends were trimmed by 4 bases and 2 bases, with 11 bases remaining between them. This CDR3 region has 14 residues. Filled out from reference TRBV19 and TRBJ1-1, the complete variable domain reads DGGITQSPKYLFRKEGQNVTLSCEQNLNHDAMYWYRQDPGQGLRLIYYSQIVNDFQKGDIAEGYSVSREKKESFPLTVTSAQKNPTAFYLCASSSSRVNTEAFFGQGTRLTVV.

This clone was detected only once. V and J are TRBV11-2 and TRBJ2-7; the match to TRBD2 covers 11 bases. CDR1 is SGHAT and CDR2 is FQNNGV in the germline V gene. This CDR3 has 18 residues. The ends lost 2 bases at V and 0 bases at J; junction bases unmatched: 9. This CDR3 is CASSLRIAGGVSSYEQYF. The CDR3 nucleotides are TGTGCCAGCAGCTTAAGGATAGCGGGAGGGGTTAGCTCCTACGAGCAGTACTTC.

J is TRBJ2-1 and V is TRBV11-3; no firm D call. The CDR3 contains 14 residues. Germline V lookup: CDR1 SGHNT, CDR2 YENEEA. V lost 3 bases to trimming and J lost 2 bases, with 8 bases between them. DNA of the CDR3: TGTGCCAGCAGCTTCTCTAAGGCCTACAATGAGCAGTTCTTC. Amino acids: CASSFSKAYNEQFF.

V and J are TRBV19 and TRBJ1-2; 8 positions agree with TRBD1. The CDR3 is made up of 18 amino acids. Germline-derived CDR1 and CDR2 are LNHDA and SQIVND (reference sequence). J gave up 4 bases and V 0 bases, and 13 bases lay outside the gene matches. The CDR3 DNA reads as TGTGCCAGTAGTATAGACCTCCGACAGGGGCCAGACCTCTATGGCTACACCTTC. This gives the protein CASSIDLRQGPDLYGYTF. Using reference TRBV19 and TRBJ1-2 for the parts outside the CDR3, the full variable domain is DGGITQSPKYLFRKEGQNVTLSCEQNLNHDAMYWYRQDPGQGLRLIYYSQIVNDFQKGDIAEGYSVSREKKESFPLTVTSAQKNPTAFYLCASSIDLRQGPDLYGYTFGSGTRLTVV.

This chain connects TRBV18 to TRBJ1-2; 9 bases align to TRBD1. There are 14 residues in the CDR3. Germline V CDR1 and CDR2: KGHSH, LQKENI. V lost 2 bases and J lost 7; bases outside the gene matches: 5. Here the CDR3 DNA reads TGTGCCAGCTCACCATCAACAGGGGGCGTTGGCTACACCTTC. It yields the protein CASSPSTGGVGYTF.

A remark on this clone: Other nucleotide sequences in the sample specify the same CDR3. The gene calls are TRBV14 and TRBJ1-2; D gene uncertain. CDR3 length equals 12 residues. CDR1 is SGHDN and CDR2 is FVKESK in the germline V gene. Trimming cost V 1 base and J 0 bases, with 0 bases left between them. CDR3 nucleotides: TGTGCCAGCAGCCAAGCTAACTATGGCTACACCTTC. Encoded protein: CASSQANYGYTF.

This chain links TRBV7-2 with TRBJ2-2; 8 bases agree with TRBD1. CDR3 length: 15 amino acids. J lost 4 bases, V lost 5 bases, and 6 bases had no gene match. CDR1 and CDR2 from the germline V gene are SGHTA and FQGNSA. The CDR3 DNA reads TGTGCCAGCAGCCGTCGACAGGGGACCACCGGGGAGCTGTTTTTT. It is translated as CASSRRQGTTGELFF.

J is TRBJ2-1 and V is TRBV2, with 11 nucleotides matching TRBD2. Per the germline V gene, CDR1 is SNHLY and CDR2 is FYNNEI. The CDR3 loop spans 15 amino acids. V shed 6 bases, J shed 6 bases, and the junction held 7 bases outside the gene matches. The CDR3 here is CASRFQGLAGNEQFF. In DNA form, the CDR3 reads TGTGCCAGCAGGTTCCAAGGACTAGCGGGCAATGAGCAGTTCTTC.

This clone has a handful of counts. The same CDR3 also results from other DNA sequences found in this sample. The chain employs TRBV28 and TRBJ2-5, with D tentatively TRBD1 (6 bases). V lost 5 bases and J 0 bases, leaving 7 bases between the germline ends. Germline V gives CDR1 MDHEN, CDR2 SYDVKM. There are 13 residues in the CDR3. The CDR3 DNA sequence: TGTGCCAGCAGTACAGGGTACCAAGAGACCCAGTACTTC. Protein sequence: CASSTGYQETQYF.

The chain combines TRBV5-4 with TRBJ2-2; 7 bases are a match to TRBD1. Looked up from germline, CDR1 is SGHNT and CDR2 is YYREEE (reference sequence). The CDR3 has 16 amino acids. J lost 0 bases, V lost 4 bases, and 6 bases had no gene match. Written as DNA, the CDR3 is TGTGCCAGCAGCCAAGGGGACAGACCGAACACCGGGGAGCTGTTTTTT. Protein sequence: CASSQGDRPNTGELFF.

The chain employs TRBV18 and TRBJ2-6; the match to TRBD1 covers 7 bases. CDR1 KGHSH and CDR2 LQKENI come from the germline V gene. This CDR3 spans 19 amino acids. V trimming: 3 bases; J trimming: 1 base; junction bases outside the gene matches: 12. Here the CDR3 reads CASSPAGTAVLSGANVLTF. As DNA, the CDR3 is TGTGCCAGCTCACCGGCCGGGACAGCTGTATTATCTGGGGCCAACGTCCTGACTTTC.

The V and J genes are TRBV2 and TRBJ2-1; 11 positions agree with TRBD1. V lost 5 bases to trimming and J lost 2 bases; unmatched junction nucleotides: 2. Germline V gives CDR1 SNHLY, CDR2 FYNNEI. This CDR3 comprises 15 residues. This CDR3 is CASSRDRGAYNEQFF. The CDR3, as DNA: TGTGCCAGCAGTAGGGACAGGGGGGCCTACAATGAGCAGTTCTTC.

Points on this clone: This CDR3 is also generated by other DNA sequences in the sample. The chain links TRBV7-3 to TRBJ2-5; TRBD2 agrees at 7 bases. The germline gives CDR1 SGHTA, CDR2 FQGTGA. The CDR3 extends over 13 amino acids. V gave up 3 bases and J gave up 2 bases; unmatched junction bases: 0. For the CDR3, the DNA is TGTGCCAGCAGCTTGGGAGGGCAAGAGACCCAGTACTTC. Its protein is CASSLGGQETQYF.

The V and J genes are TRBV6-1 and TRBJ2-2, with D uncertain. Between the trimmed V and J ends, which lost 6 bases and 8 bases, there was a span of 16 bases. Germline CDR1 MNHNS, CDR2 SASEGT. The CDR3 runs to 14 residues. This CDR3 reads CASRDGVEMGELFF. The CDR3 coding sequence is TGTGCCAGCAGGGATGGGGTAGAGATGGGGGAGCTGTTTTTT.

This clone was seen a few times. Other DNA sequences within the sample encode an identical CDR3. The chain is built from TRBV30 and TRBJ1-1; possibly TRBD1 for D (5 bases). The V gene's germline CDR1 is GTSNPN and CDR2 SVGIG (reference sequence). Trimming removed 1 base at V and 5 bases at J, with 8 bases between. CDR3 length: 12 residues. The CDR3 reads CAWSGGGTEAFF. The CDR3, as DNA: TGTGCCTGGAGTGGTGGGGGGACTGAAGCTTTCTTT.